This T cell receptor (beta chain) was identified during a study of T cell repertoires in cytomegalovirus infection. Across the study: Well-studied HLA-B-restricted CMV epitopes were used in the study alongside recently identified HLA-C-restricted ones. Public TCR beta signature analysis indicated the presence of both CMV infection and matching HLA type.

This CDR3 has 13 residues. The V and J ends lost 4 bases and 5 bases respectively, with 9 bases between them. CDR1 is LGHNA and CDR2 is YNFKEQ in the germline V gene. TCRdb recomputed calls from the reads with MiXCR, one row per CDR3 protein. This table has approximately 310,000 distinct CDR3 sequences, more than 20% appearing once. Study-wide results and caveats: Dominating the ex vivo response were HLA-C-restricted CMV-specific TCR beta clonotypes. Individuals carrying CMV plus the relevant HLA were identified by cumulative frequency of public TCR beta families.

In this sample, this clonotype turned up once. The antigen is undetermined. The CDR3 does not end in the conserved phenylalanine or tryptophan, so this is likely a read error. Sequencing was performed on cultured PBMCs, taken from culture after CMV antigen stimulation. This clonotype was obtained from a human donor in good health (CMV status not recorded). Some clones in this sample may be carry-over from other donors' samples. The gene calls are TRBV4-2 and TRBJ1-3, with D perhaps TRBD1 (5 bases). The CDR3 sequence: CASSRDLRNTIYL. CDR3 in DNA: TGTGCCAGCAGCCGGGACCTCAGAAACACCATATATCTT.